This paragraph covers one T cell receptor (beta chain) sequence. Germline CDR1 and CDR2: SNHLY and FYNNEI. V was clipped by 10 bases and J by 4 bases, with 16 bases between them. There are 13 residues in the CDR3. The source of the sample is a study of T cells in Graves' hyperthyroidism and ophthalmopathy. TCR beta CDR3 sequences were amplified from RNA transcripts. A set of HTBI primers served as the primers for a first-round RT-PCR of the TCR CDR3. One entry per CDR3 protein results from TCRdb running MiXCR on the multiplex PCR reads. The data hold fewer than 350,000 distinct CDR3 sequences, with roughly an eighth observed a single time.

The sequence was collected from a woman between 35 and 50 years old with Graves' hyperthyroidism. The chain recombines TRBV2 with TRBJ1-2; D remains unclear. Material: blood. The CDR3 sequence is CATRARGSYGYTF. CDR3 nucleotides: TGTGCCACCCGGGCTCGGGGAAGCTATGGCTACACCTTC.